The rows below give T cell receptor beta chains drawn from one sample of a study of metastatic and nonmetastatic thyroid tumors. TCRdb redid the clone calls on the PCR reads using MiXCR. Among approximately 65,000 clones, just over 4% were seen once, and the ten largest hold 20% to 25%. Sequences were obtained from blood. The receptors stem from a female donor with papillary thyroid cancer or a benign thyroid nodule (not recorded which). Some clones in this sample may be carry-over from other donors' samples. The CDR3 runs from the conserved cysteine through the conserved F or W. A D gene is named only where the DNA matches it firmly. The size of a clone is reported for some rows only, either as once, few or many, or as a class for expanded clones.

d_gene: .; j_gene: TRBJ2-3; v_gene: TRBV20-1; abundance: .; CDR3aa: CSARVAEECTDTQYF; CDR3nt: TGCAGTGCTAGGGTGGCGGAGGAATGCACAGATACGCAGTATTTT
d_gene: .; j_gene: TRBJ2-6; v_gene: TRBV15; abundance: few; CDR3aa: CATSRPKGSGANVLTF; CDR3nt: TGTGCCACCAGCAGGCCCAAAGGGTCTGGGGCCAACGTCCTGACTTTC
d_gene: .; j_gene: TRBJ2-3; v_gene: TRBV2; abundance: many; CDR3aa: CASSEGPVTDTQYF; CDR3nt: TGTGCCAGCAGTGAGGGACCAGTCACAGATACGCAGTATTTT
d_gene: .; j_gene: TRBJ2-1; v_gene: TRBV6-9; abundance: few; CDR3aa: CASSWRKGGNEQFF; CDR3nt: TGTGCCAGCAGTTGGAGGAAAGGGGGCAATGAGCAGTTCTTC
d_gene: TRBD1; j_gene: TRBJ2-7; v_gene: TRBV20-1; abundance: many; CDR3aa: CSARDGQGVIYEQYF; CDR3nt: TGCAGTGCTAGAGATGGCCAGGGGGTTATCTACGAGCAGTACTTC
d_gene: TRBD1; j_gene: TRBJ2-2; v_gene: TRBV19; abundance: .; CDR3aa: CASSTLQGTGELFF; CDR3nt: TGTGCCAGTAGTACCTTACAGGGGACCGGGGAGCTGTTTTTT
d_gene: TRBD1; j_gene: TRBJ1-1; v_gene: TRBV7-8; abundance: many; CDR3aa: CASSTGQGGTEAFF; CDR3nt: TGTGCCAGCAGCACCGGACAGGGTGGAACTGAAGCTTTCTTT
d_gene: .; j_gene: TRBJ2-7; v_gene: TRBV7-3; abundance: .; CDR3aa: CASSLTGGTNGRQYF; CDR3nt: TGTGCCAGCAGCTTAACGGGAGGTACTAACGGACGGCAGTACTTC
d_gene: TRBD1; j_gene: TRBJ2-5; v_gene: TRBV10-3; abundance: many; CDR3aa: CAIRGQGRQETQYF; CDR3nt: TGTGCCATCAGAGGACAGGGGAGACAAGAGACCCAGTACTTC
d_gene: .; j_gene: TRBJ2-5; v_gene: TRBV5-1; abundance: many; CDR3aa: CASVAGGGETQYF; CDR3nt: TGCGCCAGCGTGGCAGGGGGAGGAGAGACCCAGTACTTC
d_gene: TRBD1; j_gene: TRBJ2-1; v_gene: TRBV7-2; abundance: many; CDR3aa: CASSFSTGGADEQFF; CDR3nt: TGTGCCAGCAGCTTCAGCACAGGGGGTGCCGATGAGCAGTTCTTC
d_gene: .; j_gene: TRBJ2-1; v_gene: TRBV28; abundance: many; CDR3aa: CASSLNRWGPTYNEQFF; CDR3nt: TGTGCCAGCAGTTTAAATCGATGGGGTCCGACCTACAATGAGCAGTTCTTC
d_gene: TRBD2; j_gene: TRBJ2-4; v_gene: TRBV11-2; abundance: many; CDR3aa: CASSSRSGGLAGAGPKNIQYF; CDR3nt: TGTGCCAGCAGCTCAAGATCGGGGGGACTAGCGGGAGCTGGCCCTAAAAACATTCAGTACTTC
d_gene: TRBD1; j_gene: TRBJ2-7; v_gene: TRBV6-1; abundance: few; CDR3aa: CASSEELTGEQYF; CDR3nt: TGTGCCAGCAGTGAAGAACTGACAGGGGAACAGTACTTC
d_gene: .; j_gene: TRBJ1-5; v_gene: TRBV28; abundance: many; CDR3aa: CASNPGRNNQPQHF; CDR3nt: TGTGCCAGCAACCCCGGACGGAACAATCAGCCCCAGCATTTT
d_gene: TRBD2; j_gene: TRBJ2-7; v_gene: TRBV11-3; abundance: few; CDR3aa: CASSLALAGDEQYF; CDR3nt: TGTGCCAGCAGCTTGGCTCTAGCGGGAGACGAGCAGTACTTC
d_gene: .; j_gene: TRBJ1-1; v_gene: TRBV6-1; abundance: .; CDR3aa: CASSEMGDRGWLVTEAFF; CDR3nt: TGTGCCAGCAGTGAAATGGGGGATAGGGGCTGGTTGGTCACTGAAGCTTTCTTT
d_gene: TRBD1; j_gene: TRBJ2-1; v_gene: TRBV4-1; abundance: many; CDR3aa: CASSPPGQGRYNEQFF; CDR3nt: TGCGCCAGCAGCCCGCCTGGACAGGGCAGGTACAATGAGCAGTTCTTC
d_gene: .; j_gene: TRBJ1-2; v_gene: TRBV9; abundance: many; CDR3aa: CASSVAPGTGYTF; CDR3nt: TGTGCCAGCAGCGTAGCGCCGGGAACGGGCTACACCTTC
d_gene: TRBD1; j_gene: TRBJ1-1; v_gene: TRBV7-3; abundance: many; CDR3aa: CASSSDRGGEAFF; CDR3nt: TGTGCCAGCAGCTCCGACAGGGGTGGTGAAGCTTTCTTT
d_gene: .; j_gene: TRBJ1-6; v_gene: TRBV27; abundance: many; CDR3aa: CASSLLGSDSPLHF; CDR3nt: TGTGCCAGCAGTTTGCTAGGGTCTGATTCACCCCTCCACTTT
d_gene: TRBD1; j_gene: TRBJ2-3; v_gene: TRBV10-1; abundance: many; CDR3aa: CASSESGRGKDTQYF; CDR3nt: TGCGCCAGCAGTGAGTCTGGCAGGGGGAAAGATACGCAGTATTTT
d_gene: .; j_gene: TRBJ1-6; v_gene: TRBV6-2/TRBV6-3; abundance: .; CDR3aa: CASISRLTPHQF; CDR3nt: TGTGCCAGCATATCTAGACTGACACCCCACCAATTT
d_gene: .; j_gene: TRBJ2-3; v_gene: TRBV6-2/TRBV6-3; abundance: few; CDR3aa: CASSYRVGDTQYF; CDR3nt: TGTGCCAGCAGTTACAGGGTGGGAGATACGCAGTATTTT
d_gene: .; j_gene: TRBJ1-5; v_gene: TRBV19; abundance: many; CDR3aa: CASKRAGLGSNQPQHF; CDR3nt: TGTGCCAGTAAGAGGGCGGGGTTAGGGAGCAATCAGCCCCAGCATTTT
d_gene: .; j_gene: TRBJ2-7; v_gene: TRBV20-1; abundance: few; CDR3aa: CSARARDLYEQYF; CDR3nt: TGCAGTGCTAGAGCCCGGGACCTCTACGAGCAGTACTTC
d_gene: .; j_gene: TRBJ2-3; v_gene: TRBV20-1; abundance: many; CDR3aa: CSAPFFGRGDTDTQYF; CDR3nt: TGCAGTGCACCTTTTTTTGGCAGGGGGGACACAGATACGCAGTATTTT
d_gene: TRBD1; j_gene: TRBJ1-2; v_gene: TRBV11-2; abundance: many; CDR3aa: CASSSYRDRGFYGYTF; CDR3nt: TGTGCCAGCAGCTCCTACCGGGACAGGGGATTCTATGGCTACACCTTC
d_gene: TRBD2; j_gene: TRBJ2-7; v_gene: TRBV9; abundance: many; CDR3aa: CASSVGAAGLYEQYF; CDR3nt: TGTGCCAGCAGCGTAGGAGCAGCGGGGCTATACGAGCAGTACTTC
d_gene: .; j_gene: TRBJ1-1; v_gene: TRBV16; abundance: many; CDR3aa: CASSQSSGEGAEAFF; CDR3nt: TGTGCCAGCAGCCAATCATCAGGGGAGGGGGCTGAAGCTTTCTTT
d_gene: .; j_gene: TRBJ1-5; v_gene: TRBV12-3/TRBV12-4; abundance: many; CDR3aa: CASSLRGFRQPQHF; CDR3nt: TGTGCCAGCAGTTTAAGAGGGTTCCGTCAGCCCCAGCATTTT